This T cell receptor beta chain was recorded in a study of glioma-infiltrating T cells after dendritic cell vaccination (dated by TCRdb to about 2016). For the study in its entirety: The cohort included around 15 glioblastoma patients drawn from Phase I and II dendritic cell vaccination trials, of whom 9 were newly diagnosed and 6 had recurrent disease. The vaccine consisted of monocyte-derived dendritic cells cultured less than eight days with IL-4 and GM-CSF, then pulsed overnight with autologous tumor lysate. Patients received three intradermal dendritic cell vaccine injections at biweekly intervals in the arm below the axilla. Survival after dendritic cell vaccination was correlated with TCR sequencing metrics, including TIL content and tumor-blood repertoire overlap. Autologous tumor lysate-pulsed dendritic cell vaccination was administered to the patients between about 2003 and 2012. In glioblastoma patients vaccinated with dendritic cells, deep sequencing of TCR beta CDR3 regions served to measure the amount of tumor-infiltrating lymphocytes and to compare repertoires between tumor and blood.

Study-wide conclusions, independent of this receptor: After dendritic cell vaccination, a higher estimated pretreatment TIL content predicted longer time to progression and overall survival. The cohort was small and heterogeneous, with few patients having full blood and tumor sets and even fewer initial-recurrent tumor pairs. TCR clonality showed no direct relationship with survival, which suggests that a diverse polyclonal response may matter. The three-group TCR overlap response model was characterized as speculative, and prospective validation of the model was stated to be required.

Using the immunoSEQ assay, TCRB CDR3 regions were amplified from 2 micrograms of genomic DNA, or from all available DNA when less than that was on hand. For multiplex PCR, 60 forward primers for TCR V beta segments and 13 reverse primers for J beta segments were used. To estimate the number of reads per starting template, synthetic control templates were added to each sample at limiting dilution. Reads of 87 bp were generated by sequencing on the Illumina HiSeq System. In the paper's pipeline: PCR and sequencing errors were removed by a nearest neighbor algorithm that merged closely related sequences. TCR overlap was measured as the percentage of unique tumor TCR beta sequences that were also present in the peripheral blood of the same patient. What TCRdb holds here is the immuneACCESS table cut down to in-frame rearrangements. Part of the clones is not present; checked against another copy, under half of the missing clones reflect an unresolved V gene, and the others are unexplained. D and trimming were read from the DNA, whereas the V and J calls and clone size are those reported in that table. The sample table records roughly 82,000 clones; roughly 89% of these occur just once. Of the sample, roughly 3.2% is held by the ten largest clones.

This clone was seen only a few times. It has no known antigen specificity. Base qualities are missing; no much larger clone stands one base away. Selection of patients required sufficient residual fresh-frozen tumor tissue and over two years of available survival data. None of the glioblastoma patients carried an isocitrate dehydrogenase mutation, although molecular status otherwise varied. PBMC collection took place before vaccination, two weeks after the third vaccination, and at tumor progression if progression occurred. The Qiagen DNeasy Blood extraction Kit was used for extraction of genomic DNA. The CDR3 spans 14 residues, from the cysteine through the phenylalanine. Only the CDR3 portion is preserved as DNA: 42 bases, with reading frame beginning at the first base. CDR1 is given as SGHRS and CDR2 as YFSETQ, both from the germline V gene. Trimming takes 0 bases off V and 3 bases off J; junction bases not matched to a gene: 2.

The sequenced sample was blood, obtained before dendritic cell vaccination. The V and J genes are TRBV5-1 and TRBJ2-7; the junction holds 8 bases that match TRBD1. This receptor was identified in a human donor with glioblastoma. The CDR3 loop reads CASSLGQGIYEQYF. The nucleotide sequence is TGCGCCAGCAGCTTGGGACAGGGGATCTACGAGCAGTACTTC.